The sequence of this T cell receptor (beta chain) was determined in a study of blood T cell repertoires in COVID-19. Original processing notes: Reference gene primer amplification yielded estimated nucleated cell counts. Here immunoSEQ multiplex PCR was the method, and the copy in TCRdb shows in-frame clones only, minus some. The V and J calls and the clone size are those of that table, but D and trimming were determined from the DNA. Of over 80,000 clones listed, about 89% are singletons. V was trimmed by 5 bases and J by 0 bases, leaving 13 bases between them. The CDR3 consists of 15 residues. The germline V gene encodes CDR1 MNHNY and CDR2 SVGAGI (reference sequence).

The sample consisted of peripheral blood. The V and J genes are TRBV6-6 and TRBJ1-2, with D unclear. The source of this sequence is a man aged 45-65 years with acute or convalescent COVID-19. CDR3: CASSPSDGTNYGYTF. CDR3 bases: TGTGCCAGCAGTCCGTCTGACGGGACTAACTATGGCTACACCTTC.